The clone carrying this TCR beta chain was found a few times. What it binds is not known. TCRdb fed the RACE reads into MiXCR, producing one record per CDR3 protein. The table shows about 140,000 distinct CDR3 sequences, with about 11% occurring only once. Noted time point: patch test 2, 6 weeks after DPC sensitization. Treatment indicated: therapeutic diphenylcyclopropenone sensitization with weekly scalp DPC. These data originate in a study of human T cells and chemical hapten exposure. At the level of the study: In the sensitization step, 2% DPC was placed on approximately 2 cm by approximately 2 cm of upper inner arm skin. Patients, a majority of them female, were diagnosed with alopecia areata, totalis or universalis. Study-level results: DPC sensitization produced no change in TCRs with frequency above 1 in 1000. Clustering by CDR3 similarity yielded significantly more large clusters from expanded TCRs than controls.

The CDR3 consists of 14 residues. Trimming took off 5 bases at V and 4 bases at J, with 12 bases between the two ends. CDR1 is SGHNT, CDR2 YENEEA, per germline. This receptor was obtained from a woman between 50 and 59 years old with alopecia areata. Some clones in this sample may be carry-over from other donors' samples. This chain joins TRBV11-3 and TRBJ2-1; D is possibly TRBD2 (5 bases). Sample: whole blood, taken in connection with sensitization to the hapten diphenylcyclopropenone (DPC). The CDR3 loop is CASSPRRGYNEQFF. The CDR3 DNA sequence: TGTGCCAGCAGCCCCCGGCGCGGGTACAATGAGCAGTTCTTC.